This T cell receptor (beta chain) originates from a study of metastatic and nonmetastatic thyroid tumors. Study summary: Both malignant and benign thyroid patients supplied peripheral blood and tumor or nodule tissue samples, across which the repertoires of these patients were then compared.

Authors' methods: Differences in CDR3 between clinicopathological groups were drawn on to build a classifier intended to discriminate distant-metastatic papillary thyroid cancer patients. MiXCR reprocessed the PCR reads for TCRdb. The V and J calls follow TCRdb's processing rather than the paper's. The sample has some 86,000 clones; under 15% are singletons. Each patient came to thyroid surgery without any prior treatment (of any kind). This clone turned up a few times. The antigen remains unidentified. This may arise from a read error, as a much more abundant clone is one base away. The germline gives CDR1 MDHEN, CDR2 SYDVKM. Deletions cut 7 bases from V and 3 bases from J, with 16 bases between. The CDR3 length is 15 residues. Findings and limits, study-wide: Within blood and tumor, benign nodules reportedly had significantly lower TCR beta diversity than malignant thyroid tumors did.

This receptor was identified in a female donor with papillary thyroid cancer or a benign thyroid nodule (not recorded which). Some clones in this sample may be carry-over from other donors' samples. Specimen: tumor tissue. The genes are TRBV28 and TRBJ2-1, with no clear D. The CDR3 DNA reads as TGTGCCAGCAACCTTCAGTGGCTTCACTACAATGAGCAGTTCTTC. Translated, it gives CASNLQWLHYNEQFF.